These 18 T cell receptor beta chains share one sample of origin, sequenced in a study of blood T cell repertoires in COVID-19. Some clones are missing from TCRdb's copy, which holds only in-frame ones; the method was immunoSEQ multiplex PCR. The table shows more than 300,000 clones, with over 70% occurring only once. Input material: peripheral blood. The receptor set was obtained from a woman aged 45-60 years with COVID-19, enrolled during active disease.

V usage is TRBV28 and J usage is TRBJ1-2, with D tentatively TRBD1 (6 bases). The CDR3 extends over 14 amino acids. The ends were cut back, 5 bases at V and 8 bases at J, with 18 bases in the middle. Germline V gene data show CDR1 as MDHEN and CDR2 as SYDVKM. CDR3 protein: CASSPTMGGAGYTF. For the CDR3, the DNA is TGTGCCAGCAGTCCTACCATGGGGGGGGCGGGCTACACCTTC.

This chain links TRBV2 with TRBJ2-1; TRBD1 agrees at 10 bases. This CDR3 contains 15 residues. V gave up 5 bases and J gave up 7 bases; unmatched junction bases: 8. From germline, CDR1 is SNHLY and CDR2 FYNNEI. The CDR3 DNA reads TGTGCCAGCAGTCCCGACAGGGGGCAATGGAATGAGCAGTTCTTC. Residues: CASSPDRGQWNEQFF.

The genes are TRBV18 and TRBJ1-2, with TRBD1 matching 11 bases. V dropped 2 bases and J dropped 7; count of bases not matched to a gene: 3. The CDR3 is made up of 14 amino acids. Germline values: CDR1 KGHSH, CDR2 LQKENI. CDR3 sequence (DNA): TGTGCCAGCTCACCAGGACAGGGGGCTGGTGGCTACACCTTC. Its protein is CASSPGQGAGGYTF.

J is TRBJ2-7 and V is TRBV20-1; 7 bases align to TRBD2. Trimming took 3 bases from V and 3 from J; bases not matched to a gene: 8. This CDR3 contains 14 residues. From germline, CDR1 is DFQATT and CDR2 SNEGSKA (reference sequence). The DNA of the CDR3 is TGCAGTGCTAGTAACGGCGGGGGTGTCTACGAGCAGTACTTC. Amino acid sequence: CSASNGGGVYEQYF.

The CDR3 loop is CASMRTSGENYNEQFF. Written as DNA, the CDR3 is TGTGCCAGTATGAGGACTAGCGGGGAGAATTACAATGAGCAGTTCTTC. The V gene is TRBV19, the J gene TRBJ2-1; TRBD2 agrees at 12 bases. The CDR3 is made up of 16 amino acids. Germline CDR1 is LNHDA and CDR2 is SQIVND (reference sequence). V lost 7 bases, J lost 4 bases, and 8 bases stayed unmatched. The variable domain in full, with the rest retrieved from reference TRBV19 and TRBJ2-1, is DGGITQSPKYLFRKEGQNVTLSCEQNLNHDAMYWYRQDPGQGLRLIYYSQIVNDFQKGDIAEGYSVSREKKESFPLTVTSAQKNPTAFYLCASMRTSGENYNEQFFGPGTRLTVL.

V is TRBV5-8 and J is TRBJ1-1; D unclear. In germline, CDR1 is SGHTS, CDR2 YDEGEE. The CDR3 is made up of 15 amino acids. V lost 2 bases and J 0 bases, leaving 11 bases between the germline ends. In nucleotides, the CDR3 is TGTGCCAGCAGCTTCGGAGACTTTATGAACACTGAAGCTTTCTTT. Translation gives CASSFGDFMNTEAFF.

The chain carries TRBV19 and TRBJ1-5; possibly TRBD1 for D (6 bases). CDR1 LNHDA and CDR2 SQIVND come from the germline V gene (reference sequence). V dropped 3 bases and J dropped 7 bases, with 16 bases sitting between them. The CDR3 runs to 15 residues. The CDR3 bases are TGTGCCAGTAGTATGGCTGGGACAAACGTACAGCCCCAGCATTTT. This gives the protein CASSMAGTNVQPQHF.

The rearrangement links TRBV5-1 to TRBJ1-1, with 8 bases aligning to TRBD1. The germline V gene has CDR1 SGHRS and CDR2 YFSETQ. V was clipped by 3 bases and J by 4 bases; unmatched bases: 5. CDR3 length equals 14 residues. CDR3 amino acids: CASSSGQVGTEAFF. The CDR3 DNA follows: TGCGCCAGCAGCTCGGGACAGGTGGGCACTGAAGCTTTCTTT.

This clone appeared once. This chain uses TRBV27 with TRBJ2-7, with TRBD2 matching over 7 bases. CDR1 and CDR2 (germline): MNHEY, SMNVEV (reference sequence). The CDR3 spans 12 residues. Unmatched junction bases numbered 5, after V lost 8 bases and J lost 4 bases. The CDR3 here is CASWDYTYEQYF. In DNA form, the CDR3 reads TGTGCCAGCTGGGACTATACATACGAGCAGTACTTC.

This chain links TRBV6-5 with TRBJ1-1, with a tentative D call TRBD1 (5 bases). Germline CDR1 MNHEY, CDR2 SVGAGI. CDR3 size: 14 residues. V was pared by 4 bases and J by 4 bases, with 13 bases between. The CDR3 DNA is TGTGCCAGCAGTTCCTGGGGGGGATCCACTGAAGCTTTCTTT. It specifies CASSSWGGSTEAFF.

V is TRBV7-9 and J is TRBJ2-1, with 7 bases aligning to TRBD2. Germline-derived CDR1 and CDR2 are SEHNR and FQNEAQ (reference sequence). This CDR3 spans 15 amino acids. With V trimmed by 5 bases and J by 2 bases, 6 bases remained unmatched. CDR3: CASSASGGPYNEQFF. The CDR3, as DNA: TGTGCCAGCAGCGCTAGCGGAGGTCCCTACAATGAGCAGTTCTTC.

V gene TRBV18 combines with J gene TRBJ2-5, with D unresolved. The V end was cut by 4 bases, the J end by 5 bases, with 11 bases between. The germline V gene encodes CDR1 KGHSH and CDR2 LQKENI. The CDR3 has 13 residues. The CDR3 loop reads CASSRQGVETQYF. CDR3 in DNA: TGTGCCAGCTCACGACAAGGCGTTGAGACCCAGTACTTC. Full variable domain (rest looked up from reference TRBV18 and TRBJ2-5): NAGVMQNPRHLVRRRGQEARLRCSPMKGHSHVYWYRQLPEEGLKFMVYLQKENIIDESGMPKERFSAEFPKEGPSILRIQQVVRGDSAAYFCASSRQGVETQYFGPGTRLLVL.

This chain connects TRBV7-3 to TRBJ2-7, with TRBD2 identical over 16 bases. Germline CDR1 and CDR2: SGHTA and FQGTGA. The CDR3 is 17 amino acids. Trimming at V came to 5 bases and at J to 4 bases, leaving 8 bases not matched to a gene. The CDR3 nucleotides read TGTGCCAGCAGCGCACCGGGACTAGCGGGAGGGGGTTACGAGCAGTACTTC. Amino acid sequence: CASSAPGLAGGGYEQYF.

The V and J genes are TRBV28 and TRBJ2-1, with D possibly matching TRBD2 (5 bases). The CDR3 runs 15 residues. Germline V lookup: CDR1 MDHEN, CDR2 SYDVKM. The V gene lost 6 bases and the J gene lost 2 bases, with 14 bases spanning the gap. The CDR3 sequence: CASSPRTSAYNEQFF. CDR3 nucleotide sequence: TGTGCCAGCAGCCCTCGGACTTCTGCCTACAATGAGCAGTTCTTC.

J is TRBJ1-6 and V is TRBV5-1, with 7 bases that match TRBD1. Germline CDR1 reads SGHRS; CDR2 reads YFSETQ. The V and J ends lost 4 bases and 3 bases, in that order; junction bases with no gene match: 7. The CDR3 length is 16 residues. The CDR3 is CASSPARDSYNSPLHF. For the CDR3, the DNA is TGCGCCAGCAGCCCAGCCAGGGACAGCTATAATTCACCCCTCCACTTT.

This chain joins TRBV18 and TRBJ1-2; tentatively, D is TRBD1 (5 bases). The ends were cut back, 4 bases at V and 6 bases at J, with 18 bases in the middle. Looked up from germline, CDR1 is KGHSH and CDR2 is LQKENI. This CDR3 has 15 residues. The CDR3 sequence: CASSRTAERGDGYTF. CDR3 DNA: TGTGCCAGCTCACGGACCGCCGAGCGGGGGGATGGCTACACCTTC.

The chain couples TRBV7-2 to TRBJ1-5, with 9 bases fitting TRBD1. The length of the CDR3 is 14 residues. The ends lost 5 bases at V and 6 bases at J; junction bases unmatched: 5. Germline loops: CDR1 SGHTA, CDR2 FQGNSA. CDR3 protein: CASSLQGAIQPQHF. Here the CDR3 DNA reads TGTGCCAGCAGCCTACAGGGGGCTATTCAGCCCCAGCATTTT.

CDR3 coding DNA: TGTGCCAGCAGCCAAACCGTAGCGGGGTTCACAGATACGCAGTATTTT. Protein sequence: CASSQTVAGFTDTQYF. The V gene is TRBV16, the J gene TRBJ2-3; 8 bases fit TRBD2. V dropped 2 bases and J dropped 2; count of bases not matched to a gene: 6. CDR1 KGHSY and CDR2 FQNENV come from the germline V gene. The CDR3 is made up of 16 amino acids.